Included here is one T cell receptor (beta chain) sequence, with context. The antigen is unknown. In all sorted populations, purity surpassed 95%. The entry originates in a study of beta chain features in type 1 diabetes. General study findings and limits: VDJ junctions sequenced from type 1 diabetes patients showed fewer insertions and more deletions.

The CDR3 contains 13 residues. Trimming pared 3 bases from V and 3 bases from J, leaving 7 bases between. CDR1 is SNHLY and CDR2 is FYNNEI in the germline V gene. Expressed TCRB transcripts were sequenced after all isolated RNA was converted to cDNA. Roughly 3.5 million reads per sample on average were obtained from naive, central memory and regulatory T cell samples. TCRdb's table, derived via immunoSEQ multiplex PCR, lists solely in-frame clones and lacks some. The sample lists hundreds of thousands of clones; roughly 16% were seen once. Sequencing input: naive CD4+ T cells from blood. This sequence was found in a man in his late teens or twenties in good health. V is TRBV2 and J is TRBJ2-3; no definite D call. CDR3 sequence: CASSESRTDTQYF. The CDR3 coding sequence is TGTGCCAGCAGTGAGTCCCGGACAGATACGCAGTATTTT.